This TCR beta chain derives from a study of radiotherapy plus CTLA-4 blockade in lung cancer. Study-level information: In under 20% of patients, objective responses were seen; 30% to 35% had disease control.

Chemo-refractory metastatic non-small-cell lung cancer patients were treated with focal radiation plus CTLA-4 blockade with ipilimumab. Germline CDR1 is SEHNR and CDR2 is FQNEAQ (reference sequence). Trimming pared 1 base from V and 5 bases from J, leaving 9 bases between. The CDR3 spans 13 residues. Overall study findings and caveats: TCR clones originating in tumors grew in number in blood after radiotherapy plus ipilimumab. The best prediction of response reportedly came from early blood T cell clone dynamics, with interferon-beta.

The data were produced by immunoSEQ multiplex PCR, yet TCRdb's version contains in-frame clones alone and is incomplete. Of 65,000 to 90,000 clones listed, roughly 87% were seen once; the top ten hold roughly two fifths. This clone was detected only a few times. Its antigen is as yet unknown. The chain links TRBV7-9 to TRBJ2-7, with D possibly TRBD1 on 6 matching bases. The starting material was peripheral blood, obtained from a patient treated with radiotherapy plus ipilimumab. The origin of this receptor is a human donor with non-small cell lung cancer that progressed on radiotherapy plus ipilimumab. The CDR3 DNA reads as TGTGCCAGCAGCTTAGTCAACAGGGACGAGCAGTACGTC. Translated, it gives CASSLVNRDEQYV.